The 21 T cell receptor beta chains given below trace back to one sample, sequenced in a study of regulatory T cells in long-lasting Graves disease (dated by TCRdb to about 2021). Library preparation was by multiplex PCR. TCRdb records Illumina HiSeq 4000 as the sequencer. iRepertoire HTBI primers and Arm-PCR amplification of CDR3 regions were used to construct TCR beta libraries. TCRdb redid the processing of the public reads, applying fastp at Q25 and MiXCR, and retained in-frame beta chains. Records with the same CDR3 protein are collapsed into one entry carrying the most frequent genes and DNA. The sample table shows under 500,000 distinct CDR3 sequences, and 15% to 20% are seen once. The top ten constitute over 8.5% of the sample. The time point label here, explained by the study, means: newly diagnosed GD, antithyroid drugs for less than 3 months. For both TCR sequencing and RNA sequencing, RNA was extracted from PBMCs in TRIzol.

Separately, the same data were catalogued under a study of T cells in Graves' hyperthyroidism and ophthalmopathy.

The material sequenced was peripheral blood mononuclear cells (PBMCs), taken at new diagnosis, from a patient treated with antithyroid drugs. The receptors shown here come from a woman in her 30s with Graves disease. Donor details come from another sample of the same person, matched by shared clones.

At least ten counts were recorded for this clonotype. The chain combines TRBV11-2 with TRBJ1-2; TRBD1 is a possible D gene (6 bases). V lost 1 base and J lost 4, with 19 bases in between. Germline CDR1 reads SGHAT; CDR2 reads FQNNGV. This CDR3 comprises 17 residues. This chain's CDR3 is CASSLVAGAHSIYGYTF. The CDR3 region has the DNA TGTGCCAGCAGCTTAGTAGCAGGGGCGCACAGCATCTATGGCTACACCTTC.

This clonotype has at least ten counts. V and J are TRBV4-2 and TRBJ1-1; perhaps TRBD1 as D (6 bases). The CDR3 spans 14 residues. Germline V CDR1 and CDR2: LGHNA, YNFKEQ. Trimming left V 2 bases short and J 2 bases short, with 9 bases between. CDR3: CASSQIGGNTEAFF. Here the CDR3 DNA reads TGTGCCAGCAGCCAAATTGGGGGCAACACTGAAGCTTTCTTT.

The chain employs TRBV24-1 and TRBJ1-4; D may be TRBD1 (5 bases). Trimming left V 6 bases short and J 4 bases short, with 8 bases between. CDR3 size: 13 residues. In germline, CDR1 is KGHDR, CDR2 SFDVKD. CDR3: CATSQGSNEKLFF. The CDR3, as DNA: TGTGCCACCAGTCAGGGAAGTAATGAAAAACTGTTTTTT.

This clonotype was seen at least ten times. The chain employs TRBV7-9 and TRBJ2-7, with TRBD1 identical over 9 bases. Unmatched junction bases numbered 7, after V lost 5 bases and J lost 2 bases. Germline assignment: CDR1 SEHNR and CDR2 FQNEAQ (reference sequence). This CDR3 spans 15 amino acids. The CDR3 spells CASSPRDRATYEQYF. CDR3 coding DNA: TGTGCCAGCAGCCCCCGGGACAGGGCCACCTACGAGCAGTACTTC.

The chain employs TRBV12-3 or TRBV12-4 and TRBJ1-5; D gene uncertain. The V and J ends lost 3 bases and 1 base respectively, with 4 bases between them. The CDR3 covers 13 residues. This CDR3 is CASSFRSNQPQHF. CDR3 nucleotides: TGTGCCAGCAGTTTTCGGAGCAATCAGCCCCAGCATTTT.

This clonotype was recorded at least ten times. The chain carries TRBV11-2 and TRBJ2-7; unclear D gene. The CDR3 contains 15 residues. The ends were cut back, 1 base at V and 2 bases at J, with 12 bases in the middle. Germline V gene lookup returns CDR1 SGHAT and CDR2 FQNNGV. The CDR3 sequence: CASSLGLNPTYEQYF. The CDR3 DNA follows: TGTGCCAGCAGCTTAGGGCTAAACCCTACCTACGAGCAGTACTTC.

This clonotype was seen more than once but under ten times. The V and J genes are TRBV7-9 and TRBJ2-2; 10 nucleotides match TRBD2. CDR1 is SEHNR and CDR2 is FQNEAQ in the germline V gene (reference sequence). The CDR3 is 16 amino acids. Unmatched junction bases numbered 10, after V lost 8 bases and J lost 4 bases. CDR3 bases: TGTGCCAGCGAGAAACAGGGACTAGCGAGCACCGGGGAGCTGTTTTTT. This codes for CASEKQGLASTGELFF.

The chain joins TRBV6-1 to TRBJ2-7; tentative D call: TRBD1 (6 bases). Germline-derived CDR1 and CDR2 are MNHNS and SASEGT. The CDR3 loop spans 15 amino acids. Trimming took 7 bases from V and 3 from J, leaving 19 bases between them. The CDR3 loop is CASNPPGQEGYEQYF. The CDR3 DNA reads TGTGCCAGCAACCCTCCGGGACAAGAGGGCTACGAGCAGTACTTC.

This chain links TRBV9 with TRBJ2-1; 10 bases are shared with TRBD2. Germline-derived CDR1 and CDR2 are SGDLS and YYNGEE. Trimming at V came to 9 bases and at J to 4 bases, leaving 7 bases not matched to a gene. The CDR3 totals 14 residues. The CDR3 coding sequence is TGTGCCACCCCACCAGCGGGAGGGTACAATGAGCAGTTCTTC. Residues: CATPPAGGYNEQFF.

This clonotype was seen at least ten times. V usage is TRBV7-9 and J usage is TRBJ1-3, with TRBD1 matching over 8 bases. The germline gives CDR1 SEHNR, CDR2 FQNEAQ (reference sequence). This CDR3 contains 15 residues. Trimming cost V 8 bases and J 3 bases; bases outside gene matches: 9. The CDR3 loop reads CASAEDRAFGNTIYF. The CDR3 region has the DNA TGTGCCAGCGCGGAGGACAGGGCATTTGGAAACACCATATATTTT.

This clonotype was detected only a few times. The chain links TRBV29-1 to TRBJ2-2; D remains ambiguous. Trimming removed 3 bases from V and 6 bases from J, with 2 bases in between. Germline CDR1 is SQVTM and CDR2 is ANQGSEA. CDR3 length: 10 residues. The CDR3 nucleotides read TGCAGCGTTGAGGCCGGGGAGCTGTTTTTT. It is translated as CSVEAGELFF.

At least ten counts were recorded for this clonotype. The chain recombines TRBV5-1 with TRBJ2-5; 8 positions agree with TRBD1. The V and J ends lost 9 bases and 5 bases, in that order; junction bases with no gene match: 6. CDR1 and CDR2 from the germline V gene are SGHRS and YFSETQ. The CDR3 spans 12 residues. The CDR3 DNA follows: TGCGCCACTCAGGGGGCAGGGGAGACCCAGTACTTC. Its translation: CATQGAGETQYF.

This clonotype was picked up a small number of times. The rearrangement links TRBV3-1 to TRBJ2-4; 10 nucleotides line up with TRBD2. Germline V CDR1 and CDR2: LGHDT, YNNKEL (reference sequence). Trimming cost V 5 bases and J 3 bases; bases outside gene matches: 7. The CDR3 runs to 16 residues. The CDR3 DNA reads as TGTGCCAGCAGCTTCGGACTAGCGGATTTCAAAAACATTCAGTACTTC. Translating gives CASSFGLADFKNIQYF.

This chain joins TRBV6-1 and TRBJ1-1; D is perhaps TRBD1 (5 bases). The CDR3 loop spans 14 amino acids. Germline-derived CDR1 and CDR2 are MNHNS and SASEGT. Trimming took off 6 bases at V and 3 bases at J, with 14 bases between the two ends. For the CDR3, the DNA is TGTGCCAGCAGCCCGAGGCTAGGGGACACTGAAGCTTTCTTT. It yields the protein CASSPRLGDTEAFF.

This clonotype has just a few counts. With a much larger clone just one base away, this may be a read error. The chain combines TRBV18 with TRBJ2-7; TRBD1 is a possible D gene (6 bases). V was cut by 3 bases and J by 4 bases, with 16 bases left in between. CDR1 is KGHSH and CDR2 is LQKENI in the germline V gene. The CDR3 has 15 amino acids. The CDR3 bases are TGTGCCAGCTCACCGACGTCCAGGACAGCGTACGAGCAGTACTTC. It specifies CASSPTSRTAYEQYF.

This clonotype was recorded at least ten times. V is TRBV2 and J is TRBJ2-7, with 7 bases lining up with TRBD1. CDR1 and CDR2 from the germline V gene are SNHLY and FYNNEI. Losses at the gene ends were 6 bases for V and 2 bases for J; bases not matched to a gene: 7. The CDR3 has 14 residues. DNA for the CDR3: TGTGCCAGCAGCCCGGGACAGCGAACCTACGAGCAGTACTTC. Protein sequence: CASSPGQRTYEQYF.

This clonotype was picked up a small number of times. The J gene is TRBJ1-2, the V gene TRBV27, with unresolved D. The CDR3 spans 11 residues. V lost 11 bases and J lost 0, with 7 bases in between. Germline V gene lookup returns CDR1 MNHEY and CDR2 SMNVEV (reference sequence). As DNA, the CDR3 is TGTGCCGCCGGGCCTAACTATGGCTACACCTTC. Protein sequence: CAAGPNYGYTF.

This sequence joins TRBV6-2 or TRBV6-3 and TRBJ1-6, with no clear D. V was cut by 4 bases and J by 10 bases, with 17 bases left in between. Per germline, CDR1 MNHEY and CDR2 SVGEGT. CDR3 length: 15 residues. CDR3 region: CASSSHLGPWSPLHF. The CDR3, as DNA: TGTGCCAGCAGTTCACACCTCGGGCCCTGGTCACCCCTCCACTTT.

This clonotype has a count of ten or more. The chain recombines TRBV7-9 with TRBJ2-1; 7 positions agree with TRBD2. Per the germline V gene, CDR1 is SEHNR and CDR2 is FQNEAQ (reference sequence). CDR3 length: 14 residues. The ends lost 5 bases at V and 4 bases at J; junction bases unmatched: 5. In DNA, the CDR3 is TGTGCCAGCAGCGGGACTAACCAATACAATGAGCAGTTCTTC. It encodes CASSGTNQYNEQFF.

The chain combines TRBV19 with TRBJ2-3; TRBD1 might be the D (6 bases). Per germline, CDR1 LNHDA and CDR2 SQIVND (reference sequence). The CDR3 totals 14 residues. Trimming cost V 7 bases and J 0 bases, with 11 bases left between them. CDR3: CASTATGSTDTQYF. The CDR3 DNA is TGTGCCAGTACCGCGACAGGAAGCACAGATACGCAGTATTTT.

The chain combines TRBV7-9 with TRBJ2-4; D perhaps matches TRBD2 (6 bases). Germline-derived CDR1 and CDR2 are SEHNR and FQNEAQ (reference sequence). The CDR3 has 16 residues. Trimming left V 4 bases short and J 0 bases short, with 13 bases between. The DNA for the CDR3 is TGTGCCAGCAGCTCCGCGGGAAAGGGAGCCAAAAACATTCAGTACTTC. Amino acid sequence: CASSSAGKGAKNIQYF.